This section outlines one T cell receptor beta chain sequence together with its context. This clonotype was detected many times. Its antigen specificity is not known. There are no base qualities to consult, and no much larger clone falls within one base. This specimen's treatment or condition label, per the study, means: live attenuated yellow fever vaccine strain. A standard Ficoll-Paque protocol was used to isolate PBMCs from peripheral blood. Dynabeads CD4 and CD8 positive selection kits were used to isolate CD4 and CD8 T-cell fractions. RNA was extracted with TriZol from bulk PBMCs, CD4 and CD8 fractions, and dextramer-positive and dextramer-negative fractions. TCR cDNA was synthesized by 5'RACE template switching, through which a universal primer site and unique molecular identifiers were introduced. cDNA synthesis was primed from both the TCR alpha and TCR beta constant segments. Library amplification used two PCR steps, and the second PCR step added sample barcodes and sequencing adapters. Libraries were sequenced on Illumina HiSeq 2500 (2x100 bp) or NovaSeq (2x150 bp). As for the authors' bioinformatics: MIGEC was used to demultiplex reads and collapse the reads into UMI consensus sequences, and MiXCR was used for V(D)J alignment. Using edgeR on replicate PBMC samples, clonotypes were called vaccine-responding if FDR was below 0.01 and the log2 fold change was above 5 up to day 15. Each bulk clonotype received a CD4 or CD8 identity based on whether the sequenced CD4 or CD8 repertoire contained that clonotype at higher abundance. The raw public data were reprocessed by TCRdb itself: fastp quality trimming at Q25, MiXCR clonotype calling, in-frame beta chains only. Each entry merges the rows of one CDR3 protein and shows their most common DNA and genes. The V and J calls and clone size are TCRdb's, not the authors'. The sample table shows some 120,000 distinct CDR3 sequences, and under 8.5% are seen once. The ten top clones hold just under 2.5% of the sample.

The data originate from a study of T cells after yellow fever vaccination (dated by TCRdb to between 2018 and 2021). About the study as a whole: The SMART-Seq v4 Ultra Low Input RNA kit was used to prepare libraries from fractions with low cell numbers. Two healthy male donors, one aged 18 to 30 and one aged 30 to 40 years, made up the cohort. Blood was drawn at multiple timepoints before and after primary and secondary immunization, with bulk PBMC replicates and cell subsets isolated. To follow T-cell clones before and after both primary and booster YFV17D yellow fever vaccination, bulk TCR alpha and beta repertoires underwent longitudinal sequencing.

Summary of the overall study and its limitations: After the booster, most of the clones that had expanded following primary vaccination were detected again (almost 98% of CD4 and more than 85% of CD8), which suggests that memory was broadly maintained. Because only two donors were included in the study, the extent to which the findings can be generalized is limited. A small share of clonotypes was detected in both CD4 and CD8 compartments, with the overlap likely arising from convergent recombination. The secondary T-cell response was found to be weaker but faster than the primary response, with a peak reached on day 5 rather than on day 15. Because abundant contaminating clonotypes from the bulk population could be contained in FACS-sorted repertoires, computational filtering was required.

The CDR3 measures 15 amino acids from cysteine to phenylalanine. Only the CDR3 region is kept as DNA, spanning 45 bases read in frame from base 1. V and J are trimmed by 0 bases and 10 bases, and the gene matches miss 9 bases of the junction. Reading the germline V gene gives CDR1 SGHDN and CDR2 FVKESK. The chain is assembled from TRBV14 and TRBJ1-1; TRBD1 matches 9 bases in the middle. This specimen was CD4+ T cells sorted from PBMCs, taken 10 to 11 days after the first yellow fever vaccination. The sequence came from a man aged 18 to 29 who received the YFV17D yellow fever vaccine. The nucleotide sequence is given as TGTGCCAGCAGCCAAGAACGGAAGCGACAGGGGGGAGCTTTCTTT. Translation gives CASSQERKRQGGAFF. With all but the CDR3 taken from the reference TRBV14 and TRBJ1-1 genes, the full variable domain is: EAGVTQFPSHSVIEKGQTVTLRCDPISGHDNLYWYRRVMGKEIKFLLHFVKESKQDESGMPNNRFLAERTGGTYSTLKVQPAELEDSGVYFCASSQERKRQGGAFFGQGTRLTVV.